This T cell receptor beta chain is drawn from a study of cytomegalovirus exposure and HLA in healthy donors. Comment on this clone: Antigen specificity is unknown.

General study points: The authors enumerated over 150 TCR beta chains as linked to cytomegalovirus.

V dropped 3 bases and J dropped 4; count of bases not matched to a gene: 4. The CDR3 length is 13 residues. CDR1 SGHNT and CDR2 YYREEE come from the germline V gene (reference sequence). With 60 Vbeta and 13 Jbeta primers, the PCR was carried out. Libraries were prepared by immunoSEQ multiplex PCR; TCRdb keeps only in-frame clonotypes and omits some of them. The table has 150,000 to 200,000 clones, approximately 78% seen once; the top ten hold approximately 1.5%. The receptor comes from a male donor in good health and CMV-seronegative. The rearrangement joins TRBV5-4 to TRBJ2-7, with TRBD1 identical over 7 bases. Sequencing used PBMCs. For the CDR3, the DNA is TGTGCCAGCAGCTCACCACAGGGGTACGAGCAGTACTTC. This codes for CASSSPQGYEQYF. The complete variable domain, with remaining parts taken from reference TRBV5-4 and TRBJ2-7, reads ETGVTQSPTHLIKTRGQQVTLRCSSQSGHNTVSWYQQALGQGPQFIFQYYREEENGRGNFPPRFSGLQFPNYSSELNVNALELDDSALYLCASSSPQGYEQYFGPGTRLTVT.